Presented here are 9 T cell receptor beta chains from one specimen sequenced in a study of Graves' ophthalmopathy and Graves' hyperthyroidism. For repertoire sequencing, the TCR beta CDR3 regions were amplified from RNA transcripts. A first-round RT-PCR used HTBI primers, followed by a second-round multiplex PCR. A single record per CDR3 protein comes from TCRdb applying MiXCR to the multiplex PCR reads. Here the sample spans over a million distinct CDR3 sequences, 35% to 45% being singletons. The sequenced sample was peripheral blood or thyroid tissue (not recorded which). These receptors all come from an adult man with Graves' hyperthyroidism.

The CDR3 nucleotides are TGTGCCAGCAGTCTTGGGGCGCCCCAACTGAGGACCCTCCACTTT. Translation gives CASSLGAPQLRTLHF. The V call is TRBV28, the J call TRBJ1-6, with D possibly being TRBD1 (5 bases). The CDR3 contains 15 residues. CDR1 is MDHEN and CDR2 is SYDVKM in the germline V gene. V lost 5 bases and J 14 bases, leaving 22 bases between the germline ends.

The chain has TRBV7-9 and TRBJ1-5; a possible D gene is TRBD1 (6 bases). There are 12 residues in the CDR3. Germline V lookup: CDR1 SEHNR, CDR2 FQNEAQ (reference sequence). The V gene lost 7 bases and the J gene lost 13 bases, with 17 bases spanning the gap. The CDR3 spells CASTGGGPGQHF. The CDR3 region has the DNA TGTGCCAGCACCGGGGGCGGACCCGGACAGCATTTT.

In its sample, this clonotype was seen many times. V usage is TRBV10-3 and J usage is TRBJ2-7, with TRBD2 matching over 8 bases. The CDR3 is 16 amino acids. After removal of 4 bases from V and 2 bases from J, the junction contained 10 bases not matched to a gene. The germline V gene encodes CDR1 ENHRY and CDR2 SYGVKD. This chain's CDR3 is CAISGISGTSPYEQYF. DNA for the CDR3: TGTGCCATCAGTGGAATTAGTGGGACTAGTCCCTACGAGCAGTACTTC.

In the case of this clonotype: A much larger clone sits a single nucleotide away, making a read error possible. The chain uses TRBV13 and TRBJ2-7; D might be TRBD1 (6 bases). Germline CDR1 PRHDT, CDR2 FYEKMQ (reference sequence). V dropped 2 bases and J dropped 4 bases, with 12 bases sitting between them. This CDR3 contains 14 residues. Here the CDR3 DNA reads TGTGCCAGCAGCTTACACAGGGTCTCATACGAGCAGTACTTC. It encodes CASSLHRVSYEQYF.

This clonotype was recorded many times. The chain couples TRBV5-8 to TRBJ2-7; possibly TRBD1 for D (5 bases). Germline V lookup: CDR1 SGHTS, CDR2 YDEGEE. Trimming cost V 5 bases and J 7 bases, with 19 bases left between them. This CDR3 has 14 residues. CDR3 coding DNA: TGTGCCAGCAGACTGGAGACCGCCAAGGGGGAGCAGTACTTC. As protein: CASRLETAKGEQYF. The variable domain in full, with the rest retrieved from reference TRBV5-8 and TRBJ2-7, is EAGVTQSPTHLIKTRGQQATLRCSPISGHTSVYWYQQALGLGLQFLLWYDEGEERNRGNFPPRFSGRQFPNYSSELNVNALELEDSALYLCASRLETAKGEQYFGPGTRLTVT.

This clonotype was counted between two and nine times. The rearrangement links TRBV12-5 to TRBJ1-6; 8 nucleotides align to TRBD1. The germline CDR1 and CDR2 sequences are LGHNT and FRNRAP. V shed 2 bases and J 7 bases; nucleotides not matched to a gene: 7. The CDR3 runs 16 residues. CDR3 sequence: CASGLPPGQENSPLHF. The CDR3 DNA follows: TGTGCTAGTGGTTTGCCTCCGGGACAGGAGAATTCACCCCTCCACTTT.

V gene TRBV7-2 combines with J gene TRBJ1-2; D is unresolved. The CDR3 has 13 residues. V shed 4 bases and J shed 7 bases, with 13 bases lying between them. Germline lookup yields CDR1 SGHTA and CDR2 FQGNSA. The chain's CDR3 is CASSSAGTFGYTF. DNA of the CDR3: TGTGCCAGCAGCTCAGCAGGCACCTTTGGCTACACCTTC.

This chain connects TRBV7-9 to TRBJ1-6, with D possibly being TRBD1 (5 bases). Germline values: CDR1 SEHNR, CDR2 FQNEAQ (reference sequence). Trimming removed 7 bases at V and 9 bases at J, with 13 bases between. The CDR3 is 13 amino acids. Here the CDR3 DNA reads TGTGCCAGCAACGAGGGGCCTGGTTCACCCCTCCACTTT. Amino acid sequence: CASNEGPGSPLHF.

The CDR3 protein is CASENGETRQPQHF. CDR3 DNA: TGTGCCAGCGAGAATGGGGAGACCCGGCAGCCCCAGCATTTT. The chain recombines TRBV2 with TRBJ1-5; D is unresolved. Looked up from germline, CDR1 is SNHLY and CDR2 is FYNNEI. V was trimmed by 8 bases and J by 7 bases, leaving 18 bases between them. This CDR3 spans 14 amino acids.